Below, 8 T cell receptor beta chains from the same sample are listed, as sequenced in a study of blood T cell repertoires in COVID-19. The repertoire was sequenced with immunoSEQ multiplex PCR; TCRdb's copy has only in-frame clones and lacks some. The table shows 80,000 to 100,000 clones, with 75% to 85% occurring only once. Sequencing was carried out using peripheral blood. The receptors derive from a human donor in a cohort sampled during active COVID-19.

The chain is built from TRBV6-5 and TRBJ2-7; the match to TRBD2 covers 7 bases. After removal of 5 bases from V and 4 bases from J, the junction contained 11 bases not matched to a gene. Germline V gene lookup returns CDR1 MNHEY and CDR2 SVGAGI. This CDR3 contains 15 residues. The CDR3 reads CASSIQSSGLYEQYF. Here the CDR3 DNA reads TGTGCCAGCAGTATACAATCTAGCGGACTATACGAGCAGTACTTC.

CDR3 DNA: TGTGCCAGCAGCTTCCAGGGGGCGGCCACTGAAGCTTTCTTT. Protein product: CASSFQGAATEAFF. The chain has TRBV7-8 and TRBJ1-1, with 8 nucleotides matching TRBD1. V gave up 3 bases and J gave up 4 bases; unmatched junction bases: 4. CDR1 and CDR2 from the germline V gene are SGHVS and FQNEAQ. The CDR3 runs 14 residues.

This chain connects TRBV5-1 to TRBJ2-5, with TRBD2 identical over 7 bases. The CDR3 spans 14 residues. V shed 1 base and J 5 bases; nucleotides not matched to a gene: 5. The germline V gene has CDR1 SGHRS and CDR2 YFSETQ. The CDR3 sequence: CASSLQGGVETQYF. In DNA form, the CDR3 reads TGCGCCAGCAGCTTGCAGGGAGGGGTGGAGACCCAGTACTTC.

The table lists this clone with a count of one. The rearrangement links TRBV29-1 to TRBJ2-5, with TRBD2 identical over 12 bases. There are 12 residues in the CDR3. The V gene's germline CDR1 is SQVTM and CDR2 ANQGSEA. After removal of 6 bases from V and 7 bases from J, the junction contained 3 bases not matched to a gene. In DNA, the CDR3 is TGCAGCGTCGGACTAGCGGGGCCGACCCAGTACTTC. It translates to CSVGLAGPTQYF.

The V call is TRBV19, the J call TRBJ2-7, with 8 bases fitting TRBD1. V dropped 5 bases and J dropped 0; count of bases not matched to a gene: 6. The CDR3 length is 15 residues. CDR1 is LNHDA and CDR2 is SQIVND in the germline V gene (reference sequence). CDR3 in DNA: TGTGCCAGTAGTCCACGGACAGGGAGCTCCTACGAGCAGTACTTC. Translated, it gives CASSPRTGSSYEQYF.

The rearrangement links TRBV28 to TRBJ1-1, with TRBD1 matching over 7 bases. With 4 bases clipped from V and 1 base from J, the junction kept 6 bases outside the gene matches. Germline CDR1 and CDR2: MDHEN and SYDVKM. The CDR3 extends over 15 amino acids. The DNA for the CDR3 is TGTGCCAGCAGTTCAGGGGGACAGCAGAACACTGAAGCTTTCTTT. Translated: CASSSGGQQNTEAFF. Variable domain in full (rest from reference TRBV28 and TRBJ1-1): DVKVTQSSRYLVKRTGEKVFLECVQDMDHENMFWYRQDPGLGLRLIYFSYDVKMKEKGDIPEGYSVSREKKERFSLILESASTNQTSMYLCASSSGGQQNTEAFFGQGTRLTVV.

This rearrangement joins TRBV7-9 to TRBJ1-2; maybe TRBD1 (5 bases). The CDR3 totals 18 residues. Germline loops: CDR1 SEHNR, CDR2 FQNEAQ (reference sequence). V shed 0 bases and J shed 2 bases, with 19 bases lying between them. The CDR3 DNA reads as TGTGCCAGCAGCTTAGCGAGGCGGGGGATTCTGGGGAACTATGGCTACACCTTC. Amino acids: CASSLARRGILGNYGYTF.

The V call is TRBV6-5, the J call TRBJ1-1, with a tentative D call TRBD1 (5 bases). CDR3 length equals 13 residues. Germline V lookup: CDR1 MNHEY, CDR2 SVGAGI. V was trimmed by 9 bases and J by 6 bases, leaving 17 bases between them. In nucleotides, the CDR3 is TGTGCCAGTAGGCGACAAGGGGCTTCTGAAGCTTTCTTT. It specifies CASRRQGASEAFF.